These T cell receptor beta chains were read from a single sample in a study of early T cells in non-severe SARS-CoV-2 infection. In TCRdb, the 5' RACE reads were re-called with MiXCR into one record per CDR3 protein. The sample shows tens of thousands of distinct CDR3 sequences, around 18% of them seen only once. The source material was whole blood, sampled at baseline. These receptor sequences come from an adult who was a healthcare worker with PCR-confirmed SARS-CoV-2 infection or an uninfected control (not recorded which). CDR3s include the opening cysteine and the closing phenylalanine or tryptophan. Fields, in order: J gene, D gene, V gene, CDR3 length, clone size, CDR3 DNA, CDR3 protein. A D gene is named only where the DNA matches it firmly. Clone size is stated in some rows and not others, as once, few, many or a class when expanded.

J: TRBJ1-1; D: TRBD1; V: TRBV5-1; length: 14; size: NA; DNA: TGCGCCAGCAGCCGAAGACAGGGCAGCACTGAAGCTTTCTTT; CDR3: CASSRRQGSTEAFF
J: TRBJ1-3; D: NA; V: TRBV29-1; length: 14; size: NA; DNA: TGCAGCGTGGCCTCGGCAGCCACTGGAAACACCATATATTTT; CDR3: CSVASAATGNTIYF
J: TRBJ2-7; D: TRBD1; V: TRBV11-2; length: 15; size: NA; DNA: TGTGCCAGCAGCCCCGTAGGGACAGGGATCTACGAGCAGTACTTC; CDR3: CASSPVGTGIYEQYF
J: TRBJ2-7; D: NA; V: TRBV7-2; length: 13; size: NA; DNA: TGTGCCAGCAGCTTAAACCTGGACTACGAGCAGTACTTC; CDR3: CASSLNLDYEQYF
J: TRBJ1-3; D: TRBD1; V: TRBV4-3; length: 19; size: NA; DNA: TGCGCCAGCAGCCAAGATGTGGGGACAGGTTCGGCGTCTGGAAACACCATATATTTT; CDR3: CASSQDVGTGSASGNTIYF
J: TRBJ1-5; D: TRBD1; V: TRBV28; length: 14; size: NA; DNA: TGTGCCGGGACAGGGGGGAATAGCAATCAGCCCCAGCATTTT; CDR3: CAGTGGNSNQPQHF
J: TRBJ1-1; D: NA; V: TRBV5-4; length: 15; size: NA; DNA: TGTGCCAGCAGCTTATACGACCGTTCGGCCACTGAAGCTTTCTTT; CDR3: CASSLYDRSATEAFF
J: TRBJ1-1; D: NA; V: TRBV3-1; length: 13; size: few; DNA: TGTGCCAGCAGCCAGAGACAGAAAGATGAAGCTTTCTTT; CDR3: CASSQRQKDEAFF
J: TRBJ2-7; D: NA; V: TRBV20-1; length: 14; size: NA; DNA: TGCAGTGCTCAGGGCGGGACCTCCTCCTACGAGCAGTACTTC; CDR3: CSAQGGTSSYEQYF
J: TRBJ2-1; D: NA; V: TRBV11-2; length: 11; size: NA; DNA: TGTGCCAGCAGCTTACTGGCGGAACAGTTCTTC; CDR3: CASSLLAEQFF
J: TRBJ1-4; D: NA; V: TRBV12-3/TRBV12-4; length: 14; size: NA; DNA: TGTGCCAGCAGCTCCACACAATCCGATGAAAAACTGTTTTTT; CDR3: CASSSTQSDEKLFF
J: TRBJ2-1; D: TRBD2; V: TRBV12-3/TRBV12-4; length: 15; size: NA; DNA: TGTGCCAGCAGTTTAGCTAGCGGGATCCTTCAAGAGCAGTTCTTC; CDR3: CASSLASGILQEQFF
J: TRBJ1-1; D: NA; V: TRBV20-1; length: 15; size: NA; DNA: TGCAGTGCTAGCCGGCAGGGACGTAAGAACACTGAAGCTTTCTTT; CDR3: CSASRQGRKNTEAFF
J: TRBJ2-7; D: TRBD1; V: TRBV29-1; length: 13; size: many; DNA: TGCAGCGTCGAACCGGGACAGGATCGTAAGCAGTACTTC; CDR3: CSVEPGQDRKQYF
J: TRBJ1-1; D: NA; V: TRBV11-2; length: 14; size: NA; DNA: TGTGCCAGCATCTCTTCCTGGAAGAACACTGAAGCTTTCTTT; CDR3: CASISSWKNTEAFF
J: TRBJ1-3; D: NA; V: TRBV7-2; length: 13; size: NA; DNA: TGTGCCAGCAGCCCCGGACCTGGGAACACCATATATTTT; CDR3: CASSPGPGNTIYF
J: TRBJ1-5; D: NA; V: TRBV12-3/TRBV12-4; length: 16; size: few; DNA: TGTGCCAGCAGTTTAGGTTGGGACGGTAGCAATCAGCCCCAGCATTTT; CDR3: CASSLGWDGSNQPQHF
J: TRBJ2-3; D: TRBD1; V: TRBV10-2; length: 15; size: NA; DNA: TGCGCCAGCAGTGCACCGGGACAGGGGGCAGATACGCAGTATTTT; CDR3: CASSAPGQGADTQYF
J: TRBJ2-1; D: NA; V: TRBV6-2/TRBV6-3; length: 12; size: few; DNA: TGTGCCAGCAGCCGGAACCTCCATGAGCAGTTCTTC; CDR3: CASSRNLHEQFF
J: TRBJ2-1; D: NA; V: TRBV2; length: 16; size: few; DNA: TGTGCCAGCAGTGAAGCTAACCTTGACAGATACAATGAGCAGTTCTTC; CDR3: CASSEANLDRYNEQFF
J: TRBJ2-7; D: TRBD1; V: TRBV4-1; length: 14; size: NA; DNA: TGCGCCAGCAGCCGCGAGGGACAGGCCTACGAGCAGTACTTC; CDR3: CASSREGQAYEQYF
J: TRBJ2-5; D: NA; V: TRBV6-6; length: 12; size: few; DNA: TGTGCCAGCAGTTACGACGGCGGCACCCAGTACTTC; CDR3: CASSYDGGTQYF
J: TRBJ2-5; D: NA; V: TRBV2; length: 14; size: few; DNA: TGTGCCAGCAGTCCAACTAGACACCAAGAGACCCAGTACTTC; CDR3: CASSPTRHQETQYF
J: TRBJ1-2; D: NA; V: TRBV19; length: 13; size: NA; DNA: TGTGCCAGTATAAGGGGCGCCGGCTATGGCTACACCTTC; CDR3: CASIRGAGYGYTF
J: TRBJ1-2; D: NA; V: TRBV7-9; length: 15; size: many; DNA: TGTGCCAGCAGCTTATTGTCAGGGGCTGACTATGGCTACACCTTC; CDR3: CASSLLSGADYGYTF
J: TRBJ1-2; D: NA; V: TRBV3-1; length: 15; size: few; DNA: TGTGCCAGCAGCCCCGGGACATCCTTTAACTATGGCTACACCTTC; CDR3: CASSPGTSFNYGYTF
J: TRBJ1-1; D: TRBD1; V: TRBV5-5; length: 15; size: few; DNA: TGTGCCAGCAGCCCCAGACAGGGGGCGAACACTGAAGCTTTCTTT; CDR3: CASSPRQGANTEAFF
J: TRBJ2-7; D: NA; V: TRBV28; length: 18; size: NA; DNA: TGTGCCAGCAGTCCCCTGGGGGGTTCGGGACGGCAGACCTACGAGCAGTACTTC; CDR3: CASSPLGGSGRQTYEQYF
J: TRBJ1-1; D: NA; V: TRBV29-1; length: 14; size: few; DNA: TGCAGCGTTGATACTGGGGGGATGAACACTGAAGCTTTCTTT; CDR3: CSVDTGGMNTEAFF
J: TRBJ1-4; D: TRBD1; V: TRBV6-5; length: 14; size: few; DNA: TGTGCCAGCAGAGCCGGGACAGGGAATGAAAAACTGTTTTTT; CDR3: CASRAGTGNEKLFF
J: TRBJ1-1; D: TRBD1; V: TRBV7-9; length: 17; size: NA; DNA: TGTGCCAGCAGCTTGGGACAGGGGGCGTCAATGAACACTGAAGCTTTCTTT; CDR3: CASSLGQGASMNTEAFF
J: TRBJ2-7; D: NA; V: TRBV5-1; length: 16; size: few; DNA: TGCGCCAGCAGCTCGACTGCCGGGGCCAGTTTCTACGAGCAGTACTTC; CDR3: CASSSTAGASFYEQYF
J: TRBJ2-5; D: NA; V: TRBV7-6; length: 11; size: NA; DNA: TGTGCCAGCGAACAGGCGGAGACCCAGTACTTC; CDR3: CASEQAETQYF
J: TRBJ2-7; D: NA; V: TRBV24-1; length: 18; size: few; DNA: TGTGCCACCAGTGATTTGGCCGGGATAGAAACCCTTGGCTGCGAGCAGTACTTC; CDR3: CATSDLAGIETLGCEQYF
J: TRBJ1-5; D: NA; V: TRBV6-1; length: 15; size: few; DNA: TGTGCCAGCAGTGTTGAACGAATTAGCAATCAGCCCCAGCATTTT; CDR3: CASSVERISNQPQHF
J: TRBJ1-2; D: NA; V: TRBV7-2; length: 13; size: few; DNA: TGTGCCAGCAGCTTAGTCTCTAACTATGGCTACACCTTC; CDR3: CASSLVSNYGYTF
J: TRBJ1-4; D: NA; V: TRBV4-1; length: 16; size: NA; DNA: TGCGCCAGCAGCCAGAACGACAGAAATTCTAATGAAAAACTGTTTTTT; CDR3: CASSQNDRNSNEKLFF
J: TRBJ2-7; D: TRBD1; V: TRBV18; length: 15; size: NA; DNA: TGTGCCAGCTCGCCGAATGGACAGGGGACCCACGAGCAGTACTTC; CDR3: CASSPNGQGTHEQYF
J: TRBJ2-7; D: NA; V: TRBV4-1; length: 14; size: few; DNA: TGCGCCAGCAGCCAAGATCTTGCGTACTACGAGCAGTACTTC; CDR3: CASSQDLAYYEQYF
J: TRBJ2-5; D: TRBD1; V: TRBV10-3; length: 14; size: few; DNA: TGTGCCATCAGTGAACAGGGACAGCAAGAGACCCAGTACTTC; CDR3: CAISEQGQQETQYF
J: TRBJ2-7; D: NA; V: TRBV10-1; length: 12; size: NA; DNA: TGCGCCAGCAGTCAGGACCTCTCCGAGCAGTACTTC; CDR3: CASSQDLSEQYF
J: TRBJ2-4; D: NA; V: TRBV19; length: 15; size: few; DNA: TGTGCCAGTAGTTGGTCCCAGGGAGAGGGAAACATTCAGTACTTC; CDR3: CASSWSQGEGNIQYF
J: TRBJ2-7; D: TRBD2; V: TRBV4-3; length: 16; size: NA; DNA: TGCGCCAGCAGCCATACCGGGACTAGCGCAGCCTACGAGCAGTACTTC; CDR3: CASSHTGTSAAYEQYF
J: TRBJ2-1; D: TRBD1; V: TRBV20-1; length: 12; size: NA; DNA: TGCAGTGGCAGGGGACAGTACAATGAGCAGTTCTTC; CDR3: CSGRGQYNEQFF
J: TRBJ1-5; D: NA; V: TRBV4-3; length: 16; size: NA; DNA: TGCGCCAGCAGCCAAGAAGCGCTGCAGGTCGATCAGCCCCAGCATTTT; CDR3: CASSQEALQVDQPQHF
J: TRBJ2-5; D: TRBD2; V: TRBV19; length: 15; size: NA; DNA: TGTGCCAGTAGTATGATTAGCGGGGGTAAAGAGACCCAGTACTTC; CDR3: CASSMISGGKETQYF
J: TRBJ1-2; D: NA; V: TRBV12-3/TRBV12-4; length: 12; size: few; DNA: TGTGCCAGCAGGTCACGGGGAGCTGGCTACACCTTC; CDR3: CASRSRGAGYTF